The clone carrying this T cell receptor (beta chain) has only a few counts. The data are from a study of CD8+CD57+ T cells in acquired aplastic anemia. CDR3 length equals 14 residues. Looked up from germline, CDR1 is WSHSY and CDR2 is SAAADI. V lost 5 bases, J lost 2 bases, and 10 bases lay in between. Profiling of TCR beta VDJ combinations and CDR3 sequences used genomic DNA as template. TCRdb ran MiXCR on the reads and lists one entry per CDR3 protein. The sample holds under 200,000 distinct CDR3 sequences, less than 60% seen once. Whoever was chosen for sequencing had shown CD8+CD57+ cell expansion by flow cytometry.

The sequence derives from a human donor with aplastic anemia. This sequence joins TRBV10-2 and TRBJ2-1; D may match TRBD1 or TRBD2 (5 bases each). Input material: sorted CD4+, CD8+, or CD8+CD57+ T cells (not recorded which) from PBMCs. DNA for the CDR3: TGCGCCAGCAGTCTGGGGGTTACCTACAATGAGCAGTTCTTC. Protein: CASSLGVTYNEQFF.